The present TCR beta chain was sequenced within a study of blood T cell repertoires in COVID-19. At the level of the study: The samples span acute and convalescent COVID-19 from the United States, Italy and Spain. Sources were T cells, B-cell-depleted T cells, or PBMCs; the material itself was cDNA or gDNA.

As handled by the study authors: Estimation of nucleated cell counts was performed using reference gene primer amplification. TCRdb's copy holds only in-frame clones and misses some; the assay was immunoSEQ multiplex PCR. V and J calls and clone size are as listed in that table; D and trimming were resolved from the DNA. Among 80,000 or so clones listed, 91% were seen once. The V gene end was trimmed by 5 bases and the J gene end by 3 bases; junction bases not matched to a gene: 18. The CDR3 consists of 18 residues. Germline V gene data show CDR1 as MDHEN and CDR2 as SYDVKM. Sequenced input: peripheral blood. The sequence was collected from a woman aged 45-59 years in a cohort sampled during active COVID-19. The V gene is TRBV28, the J gene TRBJ2-7; 8 nucleotides match TRBD2. CDR3 in DNA: TGTGCCAGCAGTCGATCCGGGACTAGGGCCCGGAACCACTACGAGCAGTACTTC. It codes for CASSRSGTRARNHYEQYF.